One T cell receptor beta chain is described in this entry. The sample originates from a study of T cells in Graves' hyperthyroidism and ophthalmopathy. Amplified TCR beta CDR3 regions came from RNA transcripts. TCR CDR3 regions were first amplified by RT-PCR with HTBI primers. Each CDR3 protein gets one entry after TCRdb re-called the multiplex PCR reads with MiXCR. This table has approximately 700,000 distinct CDR3 sequences, about 15% appearing once. Germline V gene lookup returns CDR1 MDHEN and CDR2 SYDVKM. The CDR3 is 12 amino acids. V shed 10 bases, J shed 6 bases, and the junction held 9 bases outside the gene matches.

The rearrangement links TRBV28 to TRBJ2-7; TRBD2 matches 7 bases. This TCR derives from a man aged 18 to 29 with Graves' hyperthyroidism. The sequenced material came from blood. The CDR3, as DNA: TGTGCCACTCTGTGGGGAGGGGTCGAGCAGTACTTC. Translating gives CATLWGGVEQYF.